Below are 22 T cell receptor beta chains sequenced from a single sample in a study of tumor-infiltrating lymphocytes in primary liver carcinoma. DNA and RNA were both co-extracted from roughly 18-30 mg of bulk tissue that had not been sorted. Starting from approximately 500 ng of total RNA, TCR beta cDNA was produced with a primer in the constant region. The TCR beta library was amplified through three nested multiplex PCR rounds in a modified ARM-PCR procedure. The first two PCR rounds used TRBV1-TRBV30 forward primers with a C-beta reverse primer, nine to eleven cycles each. TCRdb independently ran MiXCR on the multiplex PCR reads; one entry per CDR3 protein. The table records about 20,000 distinct CDR3 sequences, roughly 80% of them present only once. What was sequenced was liver tumor tissue from sampling region 4. Subset given: tumor region T4, right-lateral pole. The source of these receptors is a woman in her 30s with primary liver carcinoma and hepatitis B virus infection.

Of note for this clonotype: Relative to the germline gene, one junction end is altered; a read error may explain this. CDR3 protein: CASSPVKGRGNTGAFF. The DNA of the CDR3 is TGTGCCAGCAGCCCCGTCAAGGGGAGAGGAAACACTGGAGCTTTCTTT. The V gene is TRBV4-2, the J gene TRBJ1-1, with D possibly TRBD1 on 5 matching bases. CDR1 and CDR2 (germline): LGHNA, YNFKEQ. The CDR3 length is 16 residues.

Only a few counts were recorded for this clonotype. It is likely a read error, because the conserved phenylalanine at the end of the CDR3 is missing. Because the CDR3's place on the DNA is in doubt, the DNA is left out and the CDR3 is given as listed by TCRdb. The chain has TRBV6-5 and TRBJ2-2; the table's D gene call, TRBD1, was not cross checked with the DNA. Germline values: CDR1 MNHEY, CDR2 SVGAGI. Including both end residues, the CDR3 is 15 amino acids long. CDR3 protein: CVSSPRTGFTGESFS.

The J gene is TRBJ1-4, the V gene TRBV6-1, with D possibly being TRBD1 (5 bases). The CDR3 length is 14 residues. Germline CDR1 MNHNS, CDR2 SASEGT. Trimming shortened V by 6 bases and J by 14 bases, and 22 bases separated the two germline ends. CDR3 region: CASRDQGGRDKLFF. DNA for the CDR3: TGTGCCAGCAGGGACCAGGGTGGTCGTGATAAGCTGTTTTTT.

Regarding this clonotype: The junction does not match germline at one end; this may be a read error. The rearrangement joins TRBV30 to TRBJ1-1, with D perhaps matching TRBD1 (6 bases). Germline V gene lookup returns CDR1 GTSNPN and CDR2 SVGIG (reference sequence). This CDR3 is 12 amino acids long. Here the CDR3 DNA reads TGTGCCTGGGAAGGGATGGGGGCTGAAACTTTCTTT. It is translated as CAWEGMGAETFF.

This clonotype was recorded at least ten times. The chain carries TRBV9 and TRBJ2-3; the D gene could be TRBD1 or TRBD2 (5 bases each). This CDR3 spans 15 amino acids. V was shortened by 0 bases and J by 2 bases, with 10 bases between the two germline ends. CDR1 is SGDLS and CDR2 is YYNGEE in the germline V gene. The chain's CDR3 is CASSVGDLPTDTQYF. CDR3 in DNA: TGTGCCAGCAGCGTAGGGGACCTTCCCACAGATACGCAGTATTTT.

This rearrangement joins TRBV11-2 to TRBJ1-2; possibly TRBD1 for D (5 bases). The CDR3 covers 14 residues. From germline, CDR1 is SGHAT and CDR2 FQNNGV. Trimming cost V 9 bases and J 12 bases, with 26 bases left between them. The CDR3 spells CASTHGGGGGGHTF. The DNA of the CDR3 is TGTGCCAGTACTCATGGGGGGGGGGGTGGAGGCCACACCTTC.

The rearrangement links TRBV11-2 to TRBJ2-3, with 8 bases aligning to TRBD2. With V trimmed by 5 bases and J by 2 bases, 12 bases remained unmatched. Germline V CDR1 and CDR2: SGHAT, FQNNGV. The CDR3 has 17 residues. The CDR3 bases are TGTGCCAGCAGCCATCAAGGGAGCGGGAGTCTCACAGATACGCAGTATTTT. As protein: CASSHQGSGSLTDTQYF. Full variable domain (missing parts from reference TRBV11-2 and TRBJ2-3): EAGVAQSPRYKIIEKRQSVAFWCNPISGHATLYWYQQILGQGPKLLIQFQNNGVVDDSQLPKDRFSAERLKGVDSTLKIQPAKLEDSAVYLCASSHQGSGSLTDTQYFGPGTRLTVL.

This clonotype was observed a handful of times. A junction end diverges from the germline sequence, so it may reflect a read error. The chain carries TRBV28 and TRBJ1-5, with D possibly TRBD1 on 5 matching bases. Germline loops: CDR1 MDHEN, CDR2 SYDVKM. The CDR3 length is 15 residues. The CDR3 nucleotides read TGTGCCAGCAGTTTTGAGGGGCGGAACAGTCAGCCCCAACATTTT. This translates into CASSFEGRNSQPQHF.

This clonotype occurred a few times. Possible read error: a much larger clone is one base away. This sequence joins TRBV18 and TRBJ1-1; 10 nucleotides line up with TRBD1. Trimming at V came to 6 bases and at J to 5 bases, leaving 9 bases not matched to a gene. This CDR3 contains 15 residues. CDR1 KGHSH and CDR2 LQKENI come from the germline V gene. The CDR3 spells CASSLWVDRGTEAFF. DNA of the CDR3: TGTGCCAGCTCCCTGTGGGTGGACAGGGGGACTGAAGCTTTCTTT.

This clonotype has just a few counts. This rearrangement joins TRBV11-2 to TRBJ2-1, with TRBD2 matching over 9 bases. J gave up 6 bases and V 1 base, and 10 bases lay outside the gene matches. The CDR3 contains 17 residues. Germline lookup yields CDR1 SGHAT and CDR2 FQNNGV. The CDR3 DNA follows: TGTGCCAGCAGCTTAGGGGTTAGCGGGAGTGTCTTCAATGAGCAGTTCTTC. Encoded protein: CASSLGVSGSVFNEQFF.

Worth noting for this clonotype: The CDR3 does not close with the conserved phenylalanine or tryptophan, likely indicating a read error. The V gene is TRBV4-3, the J gene TRBJ2-1, with 7 bases lining up with TRBD2. Germline CDR1 reads LGHNA; CDR2 reads YSLEER. The CDR3 contains 16 residues. CDR3 bases: TGCACTAGCAGCCAAGATTGGGACTACGCCTACAATGAGCAGTTCCTC. Translating it yields CTSSQDWDYAYNEQFL.

This clonotype was detected a few times. The chain couples TRBV11-2 to TRBJ1-2; D not certain. CDR1 is SGHAT and CDR2 is FQNNGV in the germline V gene. The germline V and J ends were trimmed by 1 base and 7 bases, with 10 bases remaining between them. This CDR3 contains 13 residues. CDR3 coding DNA: TGTGCCAGCAGCTTAGGGGCCGGTTTTGGCTACACCTTC. This translates into CASSLGAGFGYTF.

As concerns this clonotype: No conserved phenylalanine or tryptophan is present at the end of the CDR3, so a read error is the likely explanation. This chain joins TRBV28 and TRBJ2-3; D is undetermined. CDR3 size: 13 residues. Germline CDR1 is MDHEN and CDR2 is SYDVKM. CDR3 in amino acids: CVSIFNSADTQYY. The CDR3 nucleotides read TGTGTCAGCATTTTTAACAGCGCTGATACGCAGTATTAT.

Notes on this clonotype: Because the CDR3 is missing its conserved closing phenylalanine or tryptophan, this is likely a read error. The chain uses TRBV11-2 and TRBJ2-7; no firm D call. Germline CDR1 is SGHAT and CDR2 is FQNNGV. This CDR3 has 13 amino acids. CDR3 DNA: TGTGTCAGCAGCCCCAGGAACACTTACGAGCAGTACCTC. This gives the protein CVSSPRNTYEQYL.

The V gene is TRBV7-8, the J gene TRBJ2-7; 12 positions agree with TRBD2. Germline V gene data show CDR1 as SGHVS and CDR2 as FQNEAQ. The J segment lost 2 bases and the V segment lost 11 bases, leaving 10 bases of the junction unmatched. This CDR3 contains 15 residues. For the CDR3, the DNA is TGTGCCGGCAACCAAACTAGCGGGGGGCCCTACGAGCAGTACTTC. Translating gives CAGNQTSGGPYEQYF.

A note on this clonotype: This may be a read error, as it is one base from a much larger clone. This sequence joins TRBV29-1 and TRBJ1-1; D is possibly TRBD1 (5 bases). This CDR3 has 12 residues. Germline assignment: CDR1 SQVTM and CDR2 ANQGSEA. With 4 bases removed from V and 7 bases from J, the gap between germline ends came to 13 bases. The CDR3 DNA is TGCAGCGTTGGGAAGGGGAGCATTGAAGCTTTCTTT. Translation: CSVGKGSIEAFF.

Notes on this clonotype: Because it lacks the conserved phenylalanine or tryptophan at the end, this CDR3 is likely a read error. The gene calls are TRBV11-3 and TRBJ1-5, with TRBD1 matching over 7 bases. This CDR3 comprises 13 residues. Germline V gene sequence: CDR1 SGHNT, CDR2 YENEEA. V lost 5 bases and J lost 11; bases outside the gene matches: 9. The CDR3 nucleotides are TGTGCCAGCAGCCCAGGAACAGGGGCCTCCCAGCATTTA. It translates to CASSPGTGASQHL.

The genes are TRBV6-1 and TRBJ2-2; D may be TRBD1 or TRBD2 (6 bases each). CDR1 and CDR2 (germline): MNHNS, SASEGT. The CDR3 sequence is 18 residues long. The CDR3 bases are TGTGGCAGTGAAACCCTTCCCGGGGGCGCCGCGAACACCGGGGAGCTGTTTTTT. Its protein product is CGSETLPGGAANTGELFF.

This clonotype was seen many times. The chain uses TRBV11-3 and TRBJ2-1; a weak D match, TRBD2 (6 bases). Trimming removed 5 bases at V and 4 bases at J, with 15 bases between. The CDR3 runs to 15 residues. Looked up from germline, CDR1 is SGHNT and CDR2 is YENEEA. CDR3 sequence (DNA): TGTGCCAGCAGCCTCCGGGACGGGGGTTACAATGAGCAGTTCTTC. This gives the protein CASSLRDGGYNEQFF.

Regarding this clonotype: Likely a read error: the CDR3 ends without its conserved phenylalanine or tryptophan. The DNA is left out, because the CDR3 cannot be placed on it with certainty; the CDR3 is given as TCRdb lists it. The chain couples TRBV10-3 to TRBJ2-1; the table gives TRBD1 as D, unverified against the DNA. The CDR3 sequence runs 14 residues, both termini included. CDR1 ENHRY and CDR2 SYGVKD come from the germline V gene. The CDR3 here is CAISPTAIRDEQSY.

Remarks on this clonotype: One junction end does not reproduce the germline sequence, and a read error may be involved. V and J are TRBV12-3 or TRBV12-4 and TRBJ1-2; 7 bases fit TRBD1. This CDR3 has 15 amino acids. The CDR3 region is CASNSTGASNYDYTF. DNA for the CDR3: TGTGCCAGCAATTCAACAGGGGCCAGTAACTATGACTACACCTTC.

Of note for this clonotype: An end of the junction does not agree with germline; a read error may underlie this. V usage is TRBV6-1 and J usage is TRBJ2-2; either TRBD1 or TRBD2 may fit D (6 bases each). Germline assignment: CDR1 MNHNS and CDR2 SASEGT. The CDR3 has 19 residues. CDR3 bases: TGTACCAGCAGTGAAACCCTTCCCGGGGGCGCCGCAAACACCGGGGAGTTGTCTTTT. This codes for CTSSETLPGGAANTGELSF.